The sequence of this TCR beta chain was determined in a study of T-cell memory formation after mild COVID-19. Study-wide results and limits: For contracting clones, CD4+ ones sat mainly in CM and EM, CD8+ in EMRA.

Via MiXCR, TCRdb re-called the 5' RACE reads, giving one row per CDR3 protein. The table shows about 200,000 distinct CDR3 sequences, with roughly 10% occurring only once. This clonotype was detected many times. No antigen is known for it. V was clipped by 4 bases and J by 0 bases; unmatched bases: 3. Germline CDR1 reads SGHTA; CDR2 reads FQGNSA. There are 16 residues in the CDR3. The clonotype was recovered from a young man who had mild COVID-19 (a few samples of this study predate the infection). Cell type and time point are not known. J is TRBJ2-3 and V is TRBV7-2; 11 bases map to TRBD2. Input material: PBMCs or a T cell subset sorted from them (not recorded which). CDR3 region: CASSSRTSGSTDTQYF. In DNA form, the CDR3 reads TGTGCCAGCAGCTCCCGGACTAGCGGGAGCACAGATACGCAGTATTTT. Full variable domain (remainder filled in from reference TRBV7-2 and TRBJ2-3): GAGVSQSPSNKVTEKGKDVELRCDPISGHTALYWYRQSLGQGLEFLIYFQGNSAPDKSGLPSDRFSAERTGGSVSTLTIQRTQQEDSAVYLCASSSRTSGSTDTQYFGPGTRLTVL.